The source of this T cell receptor (beta chain) is a study of CD8+CD57+ T cells in acquired aplastic anemia (dated by TCRdb to 2016 to 2018). With respect to the entire study: Extracted DNA from sorted CD4+ and CD8+ cells averaged approximately 3 ug, ranging from roughly 0.19 to 27.4 ug. A CD8+CD57+ expansion meant a frequency higher than the mean frequency seen in healthy subjects.

V lost 11 bases and J lost 1 base; the stretch between them is 16 bases long. The germline V gene specifies MGHDK as CDR1 and SYGVNS as CDR2. Its CDR3 holds 14 amino acids, cysteine through phenylalanine. Only CDR3 DNA remains: 42 bases, in frame from the first base. The research as a whole found: Twenty-nine CD8+ CDR3 sequences were shared between patients and controls but appeared highly expressed in patients and within their immunodominant clones. CD8+ Simpson's diversity did not differ significantly between patients and healthy controls (P=0.060).

The patients picked for sequencing were ones in whom flow cytometry had shown an expansion of CD8+CD57+ cells. All patients had severe acquired aplastic anemia diagnosed by International Study of Aplastic Anemia and Agranulocytosis and Camitta criteria. No patient had received any therapy when blood was sampled. The study deep-sequenced TCR repertoires of sorted CD4+ and CD8+ blood T cells from severe aplastic anemia patients and healthy subjects. Patients were enrolled in the USA under clinicaltrials.gov protocols 00001620, 01623167, 00001397, 00071045, 00081523 and 00961064. Ficoll-Paque density gradient centrifugation was used to isolate peripheral blood mononuclear cells. CD4+ and CD8+ T cells were sorted by FACS or magnetic beads before DNA extraction. Turning to this clonotype: The clone's antigen remains unknown. Base quality data are lacking; no much larger clone is found one base away.

Profiling of TCR beta VDJ combinations and CDR3 sequences used genomic DNA as the template. An Illumina HiSeq 2000 was the platform used for TCR repertoire sequencing. The study's processing was this. TRBV/TRBJ rearrangement plots, CDR3 size and DJ length profiles, and Simpson's diversity index were used to assess repertoires. The most abundant DNA sequence in the deep sequencing data was defined as the immunodominant clone. CDR3 amino acid sequences were checked for sharing between subjects and were compared against published repertoires and the VDJdb database. TCRdb handled the public reads itself, with Q25 trimming in fastp and clone calling in MiXCR, and kept productive beta chains. Rows with a matching CDR3 protein are joined into one entry that keeps the most common DNA and genes. In this record, the V and J calls reflect TCRdb's handling and not the investigators' own analysis. The sample table shows some 180,000 distinct CDR3 sequences, and nearly 65% are seen once. 40% to 50% of the sample is in the top ten clones.

Sequencing was done on a sample of sorted CD4+, CD8+, or CD8+CD57+ T cells (not recorded which) from PBMCs. The chain employs TRBV25-1 and TRBJ2-3; matching of 5 bases hints at TRBD2 as the D gene. This TCR derives from a human donor with aplastic anemia. The bases read TGTGCCGGAGAGGGCTACCGTGGCACAGATACGCAGTATTTT. Translated, this is CAGEGYRGTDTQYF.